This T cell receptor (beta chain) was sequenced during a study of blood T cell repertoires in COVID-19 (dated by TCRdb to the early 2020s). Background for the entire study: The collaborator samples originated in the United States, Italy and Spain and spanned the acute and convalescent phases of COVID-19. The prospective study material was composed of cDNA or gDNA derived from T cells, B-cell-depleted T cells, or PBMCs. Nearly every sample came with metadata listing a de-identified subject ID, COVID-19 status, age in years and sex. The dataset comprised deeply sampled blood TCRbeta repertoires from subjects exposed to, actively infected with, or recovered from COVID-19. Where available, HLA class I and class II types were obtained from metadata supplied by the sample provider rather than from assay-based typing. The repertoires were made available in a free public database intended to serve as a resource for research on the immune response to SARS-CoV-2. Samples came from the ongoing ImmuneRACE study (first 160 participants) plus 1,254 subjects from 6 global collaborators.

Points on this clone: Its antigen is currently not known. Base qualities are not provided; no much larger clone lies one nucleotide away.

The paper's findings and limits, for the study overall: Clinical and demographic metadata were provided uncurated, with the amount varying by source and participant.

Inclusive of the bounding cysteine and phenylalanine, the CDR3 is 14 residues long. The DNA shown is the 42-base CDR3, in frame from base 1. At the junction V is shortened by 6 bases and J by 2 bases, with 11 bases in between. The germline V gene supplies CDR1 SGHTA and CDR2 FQGNSA. TCRbeta CDR3 regions were amplified from genomic DNA by means of the immunoSEQ Assay, a bias-controlled multiplex PCR. The study's own analysis went as follows. Nucleated cell counts per sample were estimated from amplification of reference gene primers within the assay. To quantify the absolute abundance of each unique TCRbeta CDR3 rearrangement, sequence reads were collapsed and filtered. For each sample, productive Simpson clonality was calculated as the square root of Simpson's diversity index across productive rearrangements. The table comes from immuneACCESS by way of TCRdb, which keeps in-frame sequences with V and J called. Part of the clones is missing from these tables; in studies checked, under half for an unresolved V gene and the rest for unknown reasons. V, J and clone size reflect that table, while D and trimming were determined from the DNA. In all, the sample holds approximately 54,000 clones, and about four fifths of those were seen once. 5.3% of the sample rests with the top ten.

Each collaborating institution followed its own protocols to collect whole blood in K2EDTA tubes. For TCRbeta analysis, collaborators shipped samples as frozen whole blood, isolated PBMCs, or DNA extracted from either of those sample types. The receptor was derived from a woman aged 55-69 years with acute or convalescent COVID-19. The sequencing sample was made of peripheral blood. The rearrangement joined TRBV7-2 to TRBJ1-5, with the D gene call left open. The nucleotide sequence reads as follows: TGTGCCAGCAGGCCTAATAATGGCAATCAGCCCCAGCATTTT. This yields the protein CASRPNNGNQPQHF. The entire variable domain, with the stretches around the CDR3 drawn from the reference TRBV7-2 and TRBJ1-5 proteins, is GAGVSQSPSNKVTEKGKDVELRCDPISGHTALYWYRQSLGQGLEFLIYFQGNSAPDKSGLPSDRFSAERTGGSVSTLTIQRTQQEDSAVYLCASRPNNGNQPQHFGDGTRLSIL.